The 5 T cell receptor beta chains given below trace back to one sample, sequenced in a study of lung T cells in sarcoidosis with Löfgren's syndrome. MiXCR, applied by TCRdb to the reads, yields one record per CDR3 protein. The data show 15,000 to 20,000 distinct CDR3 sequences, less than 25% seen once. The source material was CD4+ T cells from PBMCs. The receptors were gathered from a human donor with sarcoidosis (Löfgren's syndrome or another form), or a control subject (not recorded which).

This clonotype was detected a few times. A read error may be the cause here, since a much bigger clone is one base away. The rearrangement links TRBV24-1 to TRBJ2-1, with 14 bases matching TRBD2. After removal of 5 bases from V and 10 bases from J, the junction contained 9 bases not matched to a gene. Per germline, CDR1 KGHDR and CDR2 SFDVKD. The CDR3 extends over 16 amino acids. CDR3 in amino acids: CATSGPTSGGAREQFF. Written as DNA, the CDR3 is TGTGCCACCAGTGGTCCGACTAGCGGGGGGGCAAGGGAGCAGTTCTTC.

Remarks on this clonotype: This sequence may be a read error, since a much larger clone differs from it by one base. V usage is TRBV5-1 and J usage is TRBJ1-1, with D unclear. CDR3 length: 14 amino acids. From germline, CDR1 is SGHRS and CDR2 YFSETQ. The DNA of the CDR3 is TGCGCCGGCAGCTTGGATGCGGGCGTAATTGAAGCTTTCTTT. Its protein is CAGSLDAGVIEAFF.

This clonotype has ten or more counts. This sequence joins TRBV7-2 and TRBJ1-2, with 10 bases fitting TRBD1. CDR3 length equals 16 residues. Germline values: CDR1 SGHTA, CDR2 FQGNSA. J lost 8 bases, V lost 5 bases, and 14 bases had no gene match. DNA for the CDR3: TGTGCCAGCAGCCTCCCTTCCCGACAGGGGGCTGGAGGCTACACCTTC. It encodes CASSLPSRQGAGGYTF. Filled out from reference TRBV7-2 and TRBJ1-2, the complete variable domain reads GAGVSQSPSNKVTEKGKDVELRCDPISGHTALYWYRQSLGQGLEFLIYFQGNSAPDKSGLPSDRFSAERTGGSVSTLTIQRTQQEDSAVYLCASSLPSRQGAGGYTFGSGTRLTVV.

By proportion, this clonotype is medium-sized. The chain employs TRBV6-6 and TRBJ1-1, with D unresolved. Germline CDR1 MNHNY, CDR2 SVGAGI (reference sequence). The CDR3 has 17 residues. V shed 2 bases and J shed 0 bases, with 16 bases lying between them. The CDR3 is CASSYKVSASLNTEAFF. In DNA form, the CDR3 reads TGTGCCAGCAGTTACAAGGTCTCGGCTAGCCTGAACACTGAAGCTTTCTTT.

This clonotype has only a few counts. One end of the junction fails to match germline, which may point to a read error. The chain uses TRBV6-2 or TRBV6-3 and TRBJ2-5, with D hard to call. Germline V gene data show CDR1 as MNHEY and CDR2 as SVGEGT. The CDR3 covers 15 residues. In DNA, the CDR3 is TGTGCCAGCAGTCCCCGGTGGGTTAACCAGGAGACCCAGTACTTC. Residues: CASSPRWVNQETQYF.